This note documents a single TCR beta chain sequence. Its antigen is still unknown. Only in-frame clones appear in the TCRdb table, and some are missing; sequencing was by immunoSEQ multiplex PCR. The table records over 2,000 clones, about 15% of them present only once. This sample is drawn from a study of tumour-infiltrating T cells in Burkitt lymphoma. Study-wide background: The Burkitt lymphoma cohort spanned all epidemiological subtypes. Repertoire clonality predicted overall and progression-free survival.

V dropped 0 bases and J dropped 3; count of bases not matched to a gene: 7. Looked up from germline, CDR1 is MGHRA and CDR2 is YSYEKL. There are 17 residues in the CDR3. Study-level results: Several public clonotypes recurred in numerous Burkitt lymphoma patients.

Material for sequencing was tumor tissue. The chain couples TRBV4-1 to TRBJ2-1; TRBD2 matches 8 bases. The origin of this receptor is a human donor with Burkitt lymphoma. CDR3 in amino acids: CASSQEGGGPYYNEQFF. CDR3 DNA: TGCGCCAGCAGCCAAGAGGGCGGGGGGCCCTACTACAATGAGCAGTTCTTC.